This entry lists 31 T cell receptor beta chains sequenced from one sample in a study of OX40 agonist ivuxolimab in advanced cancers. Clones were sequenced by immunoSEQ multiplex PCR, and TCRdb holds only the in-frame ones, with some missing. The sample has about 28,000 clones, roughly 86% seen once. The sequencing used CD4+ or CD8+ T cells sorted from blood, collected in a trial of the OX40 agonist ivuxolimab. The source of these receptors is an adult with an advanced solid tumor such as melanoma, head and neck, liver or kidney cancer.

The rearrangement links TRBV6-1 to TRBJ1-1; D unclear. The CDR3 is 13 residues long. V lost 8 bases and J lost 2, with 12 bases in between. Germline values: CDR1 MNHNS, CDR2 SASEGT. CDR3 nucleotide sequence: TGTGCCAGCCAACCGAGGATAAACACTGAAGCTTTCTTT. Its protein is CASQPRINTEAFF.

The chain carries TRBV30 and TRBJ2-7; 7 bases line up with TRBD2. This CDR3 spans 14 amino acids. V was pared by 0 bases and J by 4 bases, with 6 bases of the junction left unmatched. Germline V gives CDR1 GTSNPN, CDR2 SVGIG (reference sequence). CDR3 bases: TGTGCCTGGAGTGTAGGGAGGGGTTGGTACGAGCAGTACTTC. Translating it yields CAWSVGRGWYEQYF.

This chain connects TRBV18 to TRBJ1-2, with 7 bases lining up with TRBD1. The germline CDR1 and CDR2 sequences are KGHSH and LQKENI. V shed 3 bases, J shed 4 bases, and the junction held 14 bases outside the gene matches. The CDR3 has 17 amino acids. The CDR3 spells CASSPERGITGAYGYTF. In nucleotides, the CDR3 is TGTGCCAGCTCACCGGAGCGGGGGATCACAGGGGCCTATGGCTACACCTTC.

The rearrangement joins TRBV5-1 to TRBJ2-7; TRBD1 matches 8 bases. The CDR3 is 13 amino acids. Germline V gene data show CDR1 as SGHRS and CDR2 as YFSETQ. J lost 5 bases, V lost 4 bases, and 5 bases had no gene match. CDR3 amino acids: CASSAGQGDEQYF. The CDR3 coding sequence is TGCGCCAGCAGCGCCGGACAGGGAGACGAGCAGTACTTC.

The CDR3 spells CASSHTQTSSYNEQFF. The CDR3 bases are TGTGCCAGCAGCCATACACAGACAAGCTCCTACAATGAGCAGTTCTTC. The chain employs TRBV4-2 and TRBJ2-1; D remains unclear. Germline V CDR1 and CDR2: LGHNA, YNFKEQ. Trimming took 3 bases from V and 0 from J, leaving 12 bases between them. The CDR3 has 16 amino acids.

The CDR3 spells CASSLSRAYEQYF. DNA of the CDR3: TGTGCCAGCAGTTTGTCCAGAGCCTACGAGCAGTACTTC. The V gene is TRBV27, the J gene TRBJ2-7, with D uncertain. The CDR3 length is 13 residues. Germline V gives CDR1 MNHEY, CDR2 SMNVEV (reference sequence). V lost 3 bases and J lost 2, with 8 bases in between.

The chain employs TRBV27 and TRBJ1-1; D call uncertain. Germline-derived CDR1 and CDR2 are MNHEY and SMNVEV (reference sequence). The CDR3 has 14 residues. The V gene lost 6 bases and the J gene lost 0 bases, with 11 bases spanning the gap. CDR3: CASRLGSLNTEAFF. Here the CDR3 DNA reads TGTGCCAGCAGGCTCGGCAGCTTGAACACTGAAGCTTTCTTT.

V is TRBV5-6 and J is TRBJ2-7; D remains ambiguous. The CDR3 totals 13 residues. The V end was cut by 0 bases, the J end by 2 bases, with 6 bases between. The germline V gene has CDR1 SGHDT and CDR2 YYEEEE. The CDR3: CASSLVKPYEQYF. The CDR3 DNA follows: TGTGCCAGCAGCTTGGTTAAGCCCTACGAGCAGTACTTC.

This chain joins TRBV5-5 and TRBJ2-2, with D perhaps TRBD1 (6 bases). V gave up 4 bases and J gave up 7 bases, with 11 bases separating them. The CDR3 sequence is 13 residues long. Germline V gives CDR1 SGHKS, CDR2 YYEKEE (reference sequence). The CDR3 coding sequence is TGTGCCAGCAGCGACGAGGGGGACGGGGAGCTGTTTTTT. It is translated as CASSDEGDGELFF.

The rearrangement links TRBV7-6 to TRBJ1-1; D is unclear. Trimming shortened V by 5 bases and J by 1 base, and 20 bases separated the two germline ends. The germline gives CDR1 SGHVS, CDR2 FNYEAQ. There are 17 residues in the CDR3. The CDR3 spells CASSPAGKPNGNTEAFF. The CDR3 bases are TGTGCCAGCAGCCCAGCGGGAAAACCTAACGGGAACACTGAAGCTTTCTTT.

The chain combines TRBV2 with TRBJ2-7, with D perhaps TRBD1 (5 bases). Germline CDR1 reads SNHLY; CDR2 reads FYNNEI. The CDR3 is made up of 12 amino acids. Trimming removed 2 bases from V and 3 bases from J, with 5 bases in between. In DNA, the CDR3 is TGTGCCAGCAGTGAACAGGGCTACGAGCAGTACTTC. Translation: CASSEQGYEQYF.

CDR3 loop: CASSPLGGQPGEQFF. The DNA for the CDR3 is TGTGCCAGCAGTCCTTTGGGGGGACAGCCGGGTGAGCAGTTCTTC. This sequence joins TRBV2 and TRBJ2-1; D is perhaps TRBD1 (7 bases). There are 15 residues in the CDR3. Looked up from germline, CDR1 is SNHLY and CDR2 is FYNNEI. V lost 5 bases, J lost 9 bases, and 20 bases lay in between.

The chain couples TRBV12-5 to TRBJ2-7; TRBD1 aligns across 8 bases. After removal of 5 bases from V and 0 bases from J, the junction contained 6 bases not matched to a gene. Germline V gene lookup returns CDR1 LGHNT and CDR2 FRNRAP. The CDR3 loop spans 15 amino acids. CDR3 sequence (DNA): TGTGCTAGTGGTCCCGGACAGGGCCTCTCCTACGAGCAGTACTTC. Translated: CASGPGQGLSYEQYF.

DNA of the CDR3: TGTGCCAGCAGCTTAGCGGGGGGTGAAAAACTGTTTTTT. It yields the protein CASSLAGGEKLFF. The chain uses TRBV7-9 and TRBJ1-4; weak D call: TRBD1 (5 bases). The ends were cut back, 0 bases at V and 7 bases at J, with 6 bases in the middle. The germline V gene encodes CDR1 SEHNR and CDR2 FQNEAQ (reference sequence). This CDR3 is 13 amino acids long.

The J gene is TRBJ2-7, the V gene TRBV6-5, with 7 positions matching TRBD1. The J segment lost 7 bases and the V segment lost 2 bases, leaving 11 bases of the junction unmatched. Germline lookup yields CDR1 MNHEY and CDR2 SVGAGI. The CDR3 covers 15 residues. CDR3 bases: TGTGCCAGCAGTTACCGCTCGACAGGGTCTTGGGAGCAGTACTTC. This translates into CASSYRSTGSWEQYF.

The CDR3 here is CASRHGTDYGYTF. CDR3 DNA sequence: TGTGCCAGCAGACACGGGACGGATTATGGCTACACCTTC. The rearrangement links TRBV11-2 to TRBJ1-2; maybe TRBD1 (5 bases). CDR3 length: 13 amino acids. Germline V CDR1 and CDR2: SGHAT, FQNNGV. V dropped 6 bases and J dropped 5 bases, with 13 bases sitting between them.

The chain links TRBV4-1 to TRBJ2-1; 8 bases agree with TRBD2. Per germline, CDR1 MGHRA and CDR2 YSYEKL. V lost 4 bases and J lost 4; bases outside the gene matches: 12. The CDR3 has 17 residues. For the CDR3, the DNA is TGCGCCAGCAGCCCGCTCGGAGGAGCGGGGGATTACAATGAGCAGTTCTTC. Amino acid sequence: CASSPLGGAGDYNEQFF.

This sequence joins TRBV14 and TRBJ1-3, with D perhaps matching TRBD1 (6 bases). V lost 4 bases and J lost 0, with 16 bases in between. The germline V gene encodes CDR1 SGHDN and CDR2 FVKESK. CDR3 length: 17 residues. This CDR3 is CASSLYPQGISGNTIYF. In DNA, the CDR3 is TGTGCCAGCAGCCTCTACCCCCAGGGGATCTCTGGAAACACCATATATTTT. Full variable domain (outside the CDR3, taken from reference TRBV14 and TRBJ1-3): EAGVTQFPSHSVIEKGQTVTLRCDPISGHDNLYWYRRVMGKEIKFLLHFVKESKQDESGMPNNRFLAERTGGTYSTLKVQPAELEDSGVYFCASSLYPQGISGNTIYFGEGSWLTVV.

The rearrangement joins TRBV10-3 to TRBJ2-7; TRBD1 or TRBD2 may be the D gene (5 bases each). The CDR3 consists of 12 residues. The ends were cut back, 0 bases at V and 12 bases at J, with 12 bases in the middle. Germline CDR1 and CDR2: ENHRY and SYGVKD. The CDR3 spells CAISESTGTGYF. CDR3 bases: TGTGCCATCAGTGAGTCGACCGGGACGGGGTACTTC.

The chain joins TRBV9 to TRBJ2-2; 9 bases line up with TRBD1. V trimming: 3 bases; J trimming: 7 bases; junction bases outside the gene matches: 4. The CDR3 is 14 amino acids. Per the germline V gene, CDR1 is SGDLS and CDR2 is YYNGEE. The CDR3: CASSGDREGGELFF. DNA for the CDR3: TGTGCCAGCAGCGGGGACAGGGAGGGCGGGGAGCTGTTTTTT.

V and J are TRBV2 and TRBJ2-3; TRBD2 agrees at 7 bases. After removal of 2 bases from V and 2 bases from J, the junction contained 7 bases not matched to a gene. CDR1 is SNHLY, CDR2 FYNNEI, per germline. CDR3 length: 16 amino acids. In nucleotides, the CDR3 is TGTGCCAGCAGTGAAATAGGCCTAGCGGACACAGATACGCAGTATTTT. Its protein is CASSEIGLADTDTQYF.

V usage is TRBV19 and J usage is TRBJ1-1; TRBD1 agrees at 9 bases. Looked up from germline, CDR1 is LNHDA and CDR2 is SQIVND (reference sequence). The CDR3 has 15 residues. The J segment lost 1 base and the V segment lost 6 bases, leaving 6 bases of the junction unmatched. CDR3 DNA: TGTGCCAGTAGGCCTTCACAGGGGGCGAACACTGAAGCTTTCTTT. It translates to CASRPSQGANTEAFF.

This sequence joins TRBV6-5 and TRBJ1-2, with 9 bases aligning to TRBD1. The germline CDR1 and CDR2 sequences are MNHEY and SVGAGI. Trimming took 4 bases from V and 4 from J; bases not matched to a gene: 4. The CDR3 is made up of 14 amino acids. This chain's CDR3 is CASSWDRASYGYTF. The DNA of the CDR3 is TGTGCCAGCAGTTGGGACAGGGCGAGCTATGGCTACACCTTC.

The V and J genes are TRBV5-1 and TRBJ1-6; 7 bases are shared with TRBD1. The germline gives CDR1 SGHRS, CDR2 YFSETQ. The CDR3 is 15 amino acids. The ends lost 0 bases at V and 7 bases at J; junction bases unmatched: 4. The DNA for the CDR3 is TGCGCCAGCAGCTTGGCCGGACAGGAAAATTCACCCCTCCACTTT. It codes for CASSLAGQENSPLHF.

This rearrangement joins TRBV4-2 to TRBJ2-7; the D gene is possibly TRBD1 (6 bases). Trimming shortened V by 0 bases and J by 0 bases, and 12 bases separated the two germline ends. The CDR3 has 16 amino acids. CDR1 and CDR2 (germline): LGHNA, YNFKEQ. The chain's CDR3 is CASSQELGQTSYEQYF. The CDR3 DNA reads as TGTGCCAGCAGCCAAGAGCTCGGACAGACCTCCTACGAGCAGTACTTC.

This clone showed up many times. The chain is built from TRBV6-5 and TRBJ1-5; TRBD1 might be the D (5 bases). V was pared by 4 bases and J by 3 bases, with 13 bases between. CDR3 length: 15 residues. The V gene's germline CDR1 is MNHEY and CDR2 SVGAGI. CDR3: CASSSTTGVNQPQHF. The CDR3 nucleotides are TGTGCCAGCAGTTCCACGACGGGGGTCAATCAGCCCCAGCATTTT.

This clone was counted a single time. The chain combines TRBV6-5 with TRBJ2-7; 9 nucleotides align to TRBD1. Germline V lookup: CDR1 MNHEY, CDR2 SVGAGI. V dropped 11 bases and J dropped 5; count of bases not matched to a gene: 10. The CDR3 spans 13 residues. CDR3 sequence (DNA): TGTGCCGTCGGGTTTAGACAGGGGGACGAGCAGTACTTC. Encoded protein: CAVGFRQGDEQYF.

The chain links TRBV10-1 to TRBJ2-5; D is unresolved. The J call may not be correct, given that the DNA end is closer to TRBJ2-7. Per the germline V gene, CDR1 is WNHNN and CDR2 is SYGVQD (reference sequence). This CDR3 has 11 amino acids. The CDR3 spells CASSDEYEQYF. The CDR3 DNA reads TGCGCCAGCAGTGACGAATACGAGCAGTACTTC.

The DNA of the CDR3 is TGTGCCAGCAGCCCAACTAGCGGGTTATACGAGCAGTACTTC. Its translation: CASSPTSGLYEQYF. The V call is TRBV4-2, the J call TRBJ2-7; TRBD2 matches 9 bases. Losses at the gene ends were 4 bases for V and 4 bases for J; bases not matched to a gene: 5. The CDR3 totals 14 residues. CDR1 and CDR2 from the germline V gene are LGHNA and YNFKEQ.

V gene TRBV5-1 combines with J gene TRBJ2-7; the match to TRBD1 covers 7 bases. Unmatched junction bases numbered 8, after V lost 4 bases and J lost 1 base. Looked up from germline, CDR1 is SGHRS and CDR2 is YFSETQ. The CDR3 consists of 15 residues. DNA of the CDR3: TGCGCCAGCAGCCTACAGGGGACCCTTTCCTACGAGCAGTACTTC. This gives the protein CASSLQGTLSYEQYF.

The rearrangement links TRBV5-1 to TRBJ2-5; 8 bases agree with TRBD2. Looked up from germline, CDR1 is SGHRS and CDR2 is YFSETQ. CDR3 size: 16 residues. V gave up 0 bases and J gave up 4 bases; unmatched junction bases: 8. The CDR3 is CASSLEVSGIGETQYF. The DNA for the CDR3 is TGCGCCAGCAGCTTGGAGGTTAGCGGGATAGGAGAGACCCAGTACTTC.